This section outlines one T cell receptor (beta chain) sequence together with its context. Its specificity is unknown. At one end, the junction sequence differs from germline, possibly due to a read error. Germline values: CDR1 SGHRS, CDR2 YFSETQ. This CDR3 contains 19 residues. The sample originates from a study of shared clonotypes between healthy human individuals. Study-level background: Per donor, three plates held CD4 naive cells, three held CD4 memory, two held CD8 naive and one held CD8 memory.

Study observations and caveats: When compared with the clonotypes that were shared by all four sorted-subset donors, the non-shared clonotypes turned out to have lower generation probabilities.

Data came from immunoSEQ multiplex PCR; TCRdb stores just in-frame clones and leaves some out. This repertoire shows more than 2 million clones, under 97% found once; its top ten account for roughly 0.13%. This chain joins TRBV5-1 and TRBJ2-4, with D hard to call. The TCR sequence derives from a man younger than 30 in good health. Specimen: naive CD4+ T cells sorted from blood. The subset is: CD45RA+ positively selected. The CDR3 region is CASNLDPVGWGLAKNIQYF. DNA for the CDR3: TGCGCCAGCAACTTGGACCCTGTCGGGTGGGGATTAGCCAAAAACATTCAGTACTTC.